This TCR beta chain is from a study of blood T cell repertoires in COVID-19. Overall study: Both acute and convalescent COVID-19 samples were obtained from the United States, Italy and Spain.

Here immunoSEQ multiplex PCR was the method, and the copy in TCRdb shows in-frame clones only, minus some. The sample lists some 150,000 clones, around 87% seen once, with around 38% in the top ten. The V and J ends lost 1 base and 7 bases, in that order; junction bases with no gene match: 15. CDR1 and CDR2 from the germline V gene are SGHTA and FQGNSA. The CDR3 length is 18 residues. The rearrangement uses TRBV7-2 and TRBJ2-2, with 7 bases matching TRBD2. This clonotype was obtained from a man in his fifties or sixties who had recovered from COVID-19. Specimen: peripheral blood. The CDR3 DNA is TGTGCCAGCAGCTTAGGGGCCGGGCGGACTAGTTATCTCGGGGAGCTGTTTTTT. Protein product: CASSLGAGRTSYLGELFF.